Included here is one T cell receptor (beta chain) sequence, with context. Antigen unknown. The repertoire was sequenced with immunoSEQ multiplex PCR; TCRdb's copy has only in-frame clones and lacks some. The sample has under 95,000 clones; approximately 86% are singletons. These data come from a study of T cell responses to AZD1222 COVID-19 vaccine. Overall study: Recipients boosted at about 4 weeks or about 12 weeks are pooled.

The study's findings and limits: The study identified only five to seven AZD1222 recipients as seropositive at baseline. Nearly half of the spike-specific TCRs reportedly recognize variant regions that carry no mutations. There were mostly white British donors and more females than males, and clonal diversity was possibly underestimated.

The CDR3 length is 15 residues. Trimming shortened V by 0 bases and J by 4 bases, and 12 bases separated the two germline ends. Looked up from germline, CDR1 is LGHNA and CDR2 is YNFKEQ. The rearrangement joins TRBV4-2 to TRBJ1-1, with D perhaps matching TRBD1 (6 bases). This specimen was peripheral blood, taken on day 0 of AZD1222 vaccination. This sequence originates from an adult in good health. CDR3 DNA sequence: TGTGCCAGCAGCCAAGATCTTGAGGGGGGCACTGAAGCTTTCTTT. Translating it yields CASSQDLEGGTEAFF.